These 10 T cell receptor beta chains were sequenced from one sample in a study of blood T cell repertoires in COVID-19. This table comes from immunoSEQ multiplex PCR, and its TCRdb copy is limited to in-frame clones, with some not included. The table shows tens of thousands of clones, with about 88% occurring only once. The sample consisted of peripheral blood. Receptors originate from a man aged 45-65 years with acute or convalescent COVID-19.

The rearrangement uses TRBV28 and TRBJ2-7; TRBD1 might be the D (6 bases). The germline V gene encodes CDR1 MDHEN and CDR2 SYDVKM. CDR3 length: 14 residues. Trimming removed 10 bases at V and 4 bases at J, with 20 bases between. The CDR3 sequence: CATLVGASGYEQYF. CDR3 nucleotide sequence: TGTGCCACTCTCGTGGGGGCCAGCGGATACGAGCAGTACTTC.

This clone appeared a few times. The CDR3 DNA follows: TGTGCCAGCAGTTTATATGGGGTGCCGGGAGATGACACTGAAGCTTTCTTT. It encodes CASSLYGVPGDDTEAFF. The chain employs TRBV27 and TRBJ1-1, with unresolved D. V was shortened by 1 base and J by 3 bases, with 18 bases between the two germline ends. CDR1 is MNHEY, CDR2 SMNVEV, per germline (reference sequence). CDR3 length: 17 amino acids.

The V call is TRBV27, the J call TRBJ2-3, with D possibly TRBD1 on 5 matching bases. Germline loops: CDR1 MNHEY, CDR2 SMNVEV (reference sequence). The CDR3 has 13 residues. V shed 5 bases and J shed 0 bases, with 6 bases lying between them. CDR3 nucleotides: TGTGCCAGCAGTGGGGCTAGCACAGATACGCAGTATTTT. Translation gives CASSGASTDTQYF.

This clone was observed a few times. V is TRBV7-3 and J is TRBJ2-3; the D gene is possibly TRBD1 (6 bases). The germline gives CDR1 SGHTA, CDR2 FQGTGA. V dropped 2 bases and J dropped 2 bases, with 8 bases sitting between them. This CDR3 has 14 residues. CDR3 bases: TGTGCCAGCAGCTTACAGGGGACCACAGATACGCAGTATTTT. This codes for CASSLQGTTDTQYF. Looking up the rest from reference TRBV7-3 and TRBJ2-3 gives the full variable domain: GAGVSQTPSNKVTEKGKYVELRCDPISGHTALYWYRQSLGQGPEFLIYFQGTGAADDSGLPNDRFFAVRPEGSVSTLKIQRTERGDSAVYLCASSLQGTTDTQYFGPGTRLTVL.

The genes are TRBV9 and TRBJ2-3, with 7 nucleotides matching TRBD2. The CDR3 sequence is 15 residues long. From germline, CDR1 is SGDLS and CDR2 YYNGEE. The ends lost 6 bases at V and 3 bases at J; junction bases unmatched: 10. The chain's CDR3 is CASTGSGAGTDTQYF. The DNA of the CDR3 is TGTGCCAGCACCGGAAGCGGGGCGGGGACAGATACGCAGTATTTT.

This chain uses TRBV28 with TRBJ1-5; D possibly corresponds to TRBD1 (5 bases). The V end was cut by 0 bases, the J end by 1 base, with 7 bases between. The CDR3 has 15 residues. CDR1 is MDHEN, CDR2 SYDVKM, per germline. In DNA, the CDR3 is TGTGCCAGCAGTTTATGGGGGCTGAGCAATCAGCCCCAGCATTTT. Protein: CASSLWGLSNQPQHF.

V and J are TRBV9 and TRBJ2-3, with TRBD2 matching over 12 bases. The CDR3 has 17 amino acids. From germline, CDR1 is SGDLS and CDR2 YYNGEE. V was clipped by 4 bases and J by 0 bases; unmatched bases: 6. The CDR3 reads CASSLRTSGVSTDTQYF. The CDR3 nucleotides are TGTGCCAGCAGCCTCCGGACTAGCGGGGTGAGCACAGATACGCAGTATTTT. The entire variable domain, with the rest obtained from reference TRBV9 and TRBJ2-3, is as follows: DSGVTQTPKHLITATGQRVTLRCSPRSGDLSVYWYQQSLDQGLQFLIQYYNGEERAKGNILERFSAQQFPDLHSELNLSSLELGDSALYFCASSLRTSGVSTDTQYFGPGTRLTVL.

The J gene is TRBJ1-3, the V gene TRBV5-4; 7 bases map to TRBD1. The germline CDR1 and CDR2 sequences are SGHNT and YYREEE (reference sequence). There are 15 residues in the CDR3. V shed 4 bases and J 2 bases; nucleotides not matched to a gene: 6. The CDR3, as DNA: TGTGCCAGCAGCCGGGGGACAGACACTGGAAACACCATATATTTT. The encoded protein is CASSRGTDTGNTIYF.

CDR3 residues: CASSPSRGQGPYEQYF. CDR3 coding DNA: TGTGCCAGCTCACCTTCCCGGGGACAGGGTCCCTACGAGCAGTACTTC. The gene calls are TRBV18 and TRBJ2-7, with 9 bases lining up with TRBD1. The CDR3 totals 16 residues. With 3 bases clipped from V and 2 bases from J, the junction kept 8 bases outside the gene matches. Germline V gives CDR1 KGHSH, CDR2 LQKENI.

V gene TRBV10-3 combines with J gene TRBJ2-5; 8 positions match TRBD2. From germline, CDR1 is ENHRY and CDR2 SYGVKD. Trimming cost V 3 bases and J 9 bases; bases outside gene matches: 3. CDR3 length: 12 residues. The CDR3 nucleotides read TGTGCCATCAGTGATTCTAGCGGGTCCCAGTACTTC. Protein sequence: CAISDSSGSQYF.